The entry below describes one T cell receptor beta chain. MiXCR, run by TCRdb on the RT-PCR reads, gives a single entry per CDR3 protein. The data hold 390,000 or so distinct CDR3 sequences, with roughly 17% observed a single time. These data originate in a study of patients and donors after allogeneic stem cell transplantation. CDR3 size: 17 residues. V dropped 4 bases and J dropped 0; count of bases not matched to a gene: 11. Germline V gene data show CDR1 as SGHRS and CDR2 as YFSETQ. The rearrangement uses TRBV5-1 and TRBJ2-3; 7 positions agree with TRBD1. The specimen was blood, either unsorted or a sorted T cell fraction (not recorded which). The receptor was isolated from a human donor who was either an allogeneic HSCT recipient or a stem cell or donor lymphocyte infusion donor (not recorded which). It is not recorded whose cells these are; they may come from a transplant donor. DNA for the CDR3: TGCGCCAGCAGCCCATCCAGGGGGACGACTAGCACAGATACGCAGTATTTT. This translates into CASSPSRGTTSTDTQYF.